The clone carrying this T cell receptor beta chain has more than one count but fewer than ten. Its antigen is unidentified. Here immunoSEQ multiplex PCR was the method, and the copy in TCRdb shows in-frame clones only, minus some. This sample has about 10,000 clones; over 85% occur once, and the top ten carry 24%. Indicated time point: week 3, after first cycle of checkpoint inhibitor. This specimen comes from a study of blood T cell dynamics during melanoma immunotherapy. At the level of the study: Standard first-line treatment here was pembrolizumab or nivolumab plus ipilimumab in metastatic melanoma. General observations from the study: Disease-control patients' PBMC repertoires became either more clonal or more diverse at W3. Clones driving repertoire changes may be melanoma-specific or general immune activation.

This specimen was blood, taken from a patient treated with checkpoint blockade. The source is a human donor with melanoma.

The CDR3 nucleotides are TGTGCCAGTAGTGACCAACAGGCCAGCAATCAGCCCCAGCATTTT. Translated: CASSDQQASNQPQHF. This sequence joins TRBV19 and TRBJ1-5, with a possible D match to TRBD1 (5 bases). Germline CDR1 LNHDA, CDR2 SQIVND (reference sequence). V dropped 5 bases and J dropped 1 base, with 12 bases sitting between them. There are 15 residues in the CDR3.